This T cell receptor beta chain was recorded in a study of blood T cell repertoires in COVID-19. Study context: In each case, the material was cDNA or gDNA derived from T cells, B-cell-depleted T cells, or PBMCs.

Libraries were prepared by immunoSEQ multiplex PCR; TCRdb keeps only in-frame clonotypes and omits some of them. Of approximately 300,000 clones listed, roughly 84% are singletons. The sequence was obtained from a man in his fifties or sixties with active or convalescent COVID-19. Sequencing was performed on peripheral blood.

CDR3 in amino acids: CASSYGGPPNTEAFF. CDR3 sequence (DNA): TGTGCCAGCAGTTACGGGGGCCCCCCAAACACTGAAGCTTTCTTT. V and J are TRBV6-2 or TRBV6-3 and TRBJ1-1; D is perhaps TRBD1 (6 bases). The CDR3 is 15 residues long. V was shortened by 2 bases and J by 2 bases, with 12 bases between the two germline ends. Germline CDR1 is MNHEY and CDR2 is SVGEGT.